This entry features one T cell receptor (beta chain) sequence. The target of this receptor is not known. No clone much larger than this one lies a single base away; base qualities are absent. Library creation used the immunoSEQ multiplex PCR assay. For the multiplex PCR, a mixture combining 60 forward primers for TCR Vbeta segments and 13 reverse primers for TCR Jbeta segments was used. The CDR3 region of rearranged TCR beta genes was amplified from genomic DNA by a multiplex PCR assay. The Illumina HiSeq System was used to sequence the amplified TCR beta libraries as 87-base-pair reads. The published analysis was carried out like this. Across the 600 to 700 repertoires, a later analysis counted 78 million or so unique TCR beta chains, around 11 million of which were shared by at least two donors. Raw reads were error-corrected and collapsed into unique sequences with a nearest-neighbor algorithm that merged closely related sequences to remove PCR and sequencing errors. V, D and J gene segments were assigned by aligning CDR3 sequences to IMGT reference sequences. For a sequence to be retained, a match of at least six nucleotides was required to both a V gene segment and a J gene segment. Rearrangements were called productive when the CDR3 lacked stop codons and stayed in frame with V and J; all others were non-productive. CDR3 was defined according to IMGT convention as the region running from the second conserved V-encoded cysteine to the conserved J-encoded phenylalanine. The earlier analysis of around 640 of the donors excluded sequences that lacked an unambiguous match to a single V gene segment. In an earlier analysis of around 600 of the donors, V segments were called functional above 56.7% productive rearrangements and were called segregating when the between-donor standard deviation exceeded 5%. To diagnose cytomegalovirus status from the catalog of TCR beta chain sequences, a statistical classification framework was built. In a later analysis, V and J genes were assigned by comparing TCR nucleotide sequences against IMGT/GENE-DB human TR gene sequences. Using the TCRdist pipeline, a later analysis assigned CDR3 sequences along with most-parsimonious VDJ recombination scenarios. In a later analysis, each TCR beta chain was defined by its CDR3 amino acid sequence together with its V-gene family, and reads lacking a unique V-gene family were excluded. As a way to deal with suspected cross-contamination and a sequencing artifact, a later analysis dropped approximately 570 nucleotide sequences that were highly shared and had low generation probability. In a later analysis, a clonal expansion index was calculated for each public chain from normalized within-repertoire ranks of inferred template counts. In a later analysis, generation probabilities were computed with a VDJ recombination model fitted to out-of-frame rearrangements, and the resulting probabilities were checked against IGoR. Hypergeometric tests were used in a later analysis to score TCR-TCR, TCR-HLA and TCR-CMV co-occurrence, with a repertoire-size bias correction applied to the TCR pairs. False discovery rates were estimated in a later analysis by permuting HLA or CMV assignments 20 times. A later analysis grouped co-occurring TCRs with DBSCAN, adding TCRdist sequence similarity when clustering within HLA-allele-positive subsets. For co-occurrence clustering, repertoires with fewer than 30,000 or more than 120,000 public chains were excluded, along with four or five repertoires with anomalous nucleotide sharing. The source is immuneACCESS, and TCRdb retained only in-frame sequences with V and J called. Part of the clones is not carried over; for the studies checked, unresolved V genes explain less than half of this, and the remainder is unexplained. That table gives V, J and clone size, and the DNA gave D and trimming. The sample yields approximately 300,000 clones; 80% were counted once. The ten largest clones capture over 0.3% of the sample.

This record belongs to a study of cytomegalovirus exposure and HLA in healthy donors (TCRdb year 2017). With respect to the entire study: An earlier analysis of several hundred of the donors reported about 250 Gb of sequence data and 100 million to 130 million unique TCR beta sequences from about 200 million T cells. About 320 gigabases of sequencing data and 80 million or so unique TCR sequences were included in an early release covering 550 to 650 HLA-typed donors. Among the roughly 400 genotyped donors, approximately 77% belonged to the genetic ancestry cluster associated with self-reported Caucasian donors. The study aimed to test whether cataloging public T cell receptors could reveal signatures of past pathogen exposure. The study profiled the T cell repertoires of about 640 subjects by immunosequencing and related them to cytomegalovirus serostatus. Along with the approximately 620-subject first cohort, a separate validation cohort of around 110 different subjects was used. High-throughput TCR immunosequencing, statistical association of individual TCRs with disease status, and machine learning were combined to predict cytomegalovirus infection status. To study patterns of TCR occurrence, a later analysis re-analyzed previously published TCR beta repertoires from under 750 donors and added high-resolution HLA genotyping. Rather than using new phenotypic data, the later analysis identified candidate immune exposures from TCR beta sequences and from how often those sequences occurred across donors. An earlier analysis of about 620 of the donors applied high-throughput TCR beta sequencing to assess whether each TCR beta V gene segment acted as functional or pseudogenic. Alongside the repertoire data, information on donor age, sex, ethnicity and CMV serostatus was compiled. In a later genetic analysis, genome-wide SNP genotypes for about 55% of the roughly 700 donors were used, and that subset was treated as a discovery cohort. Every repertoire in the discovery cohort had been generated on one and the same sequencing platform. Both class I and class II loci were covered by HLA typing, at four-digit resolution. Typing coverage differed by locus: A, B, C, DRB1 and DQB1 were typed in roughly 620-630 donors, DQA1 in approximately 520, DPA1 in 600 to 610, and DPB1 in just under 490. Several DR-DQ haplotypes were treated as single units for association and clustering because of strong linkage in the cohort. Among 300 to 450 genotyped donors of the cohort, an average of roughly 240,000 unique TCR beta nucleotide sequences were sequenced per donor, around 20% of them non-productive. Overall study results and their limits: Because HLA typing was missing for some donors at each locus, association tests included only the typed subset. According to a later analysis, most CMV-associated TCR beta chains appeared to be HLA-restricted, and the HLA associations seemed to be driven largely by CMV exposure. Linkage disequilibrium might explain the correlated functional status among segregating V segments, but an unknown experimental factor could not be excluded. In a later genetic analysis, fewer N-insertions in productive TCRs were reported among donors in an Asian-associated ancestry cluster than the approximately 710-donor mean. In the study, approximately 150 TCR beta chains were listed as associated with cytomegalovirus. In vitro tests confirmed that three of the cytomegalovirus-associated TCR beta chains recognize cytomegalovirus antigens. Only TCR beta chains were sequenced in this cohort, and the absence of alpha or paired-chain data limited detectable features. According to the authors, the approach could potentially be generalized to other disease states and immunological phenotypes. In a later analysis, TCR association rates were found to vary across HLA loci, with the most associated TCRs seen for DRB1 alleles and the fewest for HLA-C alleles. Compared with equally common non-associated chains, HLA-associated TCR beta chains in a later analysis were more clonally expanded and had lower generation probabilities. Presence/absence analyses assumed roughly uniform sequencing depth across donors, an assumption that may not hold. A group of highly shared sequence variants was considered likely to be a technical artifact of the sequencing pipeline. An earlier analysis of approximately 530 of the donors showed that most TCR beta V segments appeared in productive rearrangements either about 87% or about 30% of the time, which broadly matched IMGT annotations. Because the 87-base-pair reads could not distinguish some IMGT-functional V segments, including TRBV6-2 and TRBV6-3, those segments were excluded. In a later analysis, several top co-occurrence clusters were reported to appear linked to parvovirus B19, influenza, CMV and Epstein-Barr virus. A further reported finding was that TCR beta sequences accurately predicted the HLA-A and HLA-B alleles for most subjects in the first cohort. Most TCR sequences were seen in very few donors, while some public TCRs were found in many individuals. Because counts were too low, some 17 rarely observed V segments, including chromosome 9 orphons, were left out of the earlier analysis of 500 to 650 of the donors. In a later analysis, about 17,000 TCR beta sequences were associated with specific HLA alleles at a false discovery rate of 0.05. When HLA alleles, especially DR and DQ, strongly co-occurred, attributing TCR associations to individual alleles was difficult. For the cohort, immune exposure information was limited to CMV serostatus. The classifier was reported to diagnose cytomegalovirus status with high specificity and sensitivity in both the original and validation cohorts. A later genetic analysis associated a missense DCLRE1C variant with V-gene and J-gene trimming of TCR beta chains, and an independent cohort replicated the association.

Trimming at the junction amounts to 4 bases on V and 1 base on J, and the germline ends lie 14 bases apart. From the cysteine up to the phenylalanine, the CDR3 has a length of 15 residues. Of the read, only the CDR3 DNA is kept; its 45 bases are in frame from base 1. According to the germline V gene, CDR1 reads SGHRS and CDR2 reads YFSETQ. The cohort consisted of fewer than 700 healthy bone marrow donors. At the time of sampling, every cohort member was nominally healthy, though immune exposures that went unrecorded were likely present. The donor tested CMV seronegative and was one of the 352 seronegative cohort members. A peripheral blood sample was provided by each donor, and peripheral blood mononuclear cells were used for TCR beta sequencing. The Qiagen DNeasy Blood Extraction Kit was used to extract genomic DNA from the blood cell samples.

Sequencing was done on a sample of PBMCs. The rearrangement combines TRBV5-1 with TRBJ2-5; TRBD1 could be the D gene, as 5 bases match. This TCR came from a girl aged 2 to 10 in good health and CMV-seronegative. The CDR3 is CASSPTPRVQETQYF. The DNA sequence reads TGCGCCAGCAGCCCTACTCCCAGGGTCCAAGAGACCCAGTACTTC. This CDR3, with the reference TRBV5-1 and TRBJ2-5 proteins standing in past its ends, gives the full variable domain KAGVTQTPRYLIKTRGQQVTLSCSPISGHRSVSWYQQTPGQGLQFLFEYFSETQRNKGNFPGRFSGRQFSNSRSEMNVSTLELGDSALYLCASSPTPRVQETQYFGPGTRLLVL.